This T cell receptor beta chain was recorded in a study of beta chain features in type 1 diabetes (dated by TCRdb to 2016 to 2018). Some background on the complete study: Mean age, gender distribution, total cell number and subset yield were not different between patients and healthy donors. A total of 85 million to 140 million sorted cells were examined across all samples, and a strong correlation was observed between cell number per subset and RNA yield. In the study, TCRB repertoires of sorted circulating CD4+ T cell subsets from recently diagnosed type 1 diabetes patients were compared with those of matched healthy donors. Regulatory and stem cell-like memory subsets were obtained from only 8 patients and about 8 healthy donors, while naive and central memory subsets were obtained from all 28 donors.

On the study overall, not on this receptor specifically: Because the HLA sub-analyses included only small numbers of individuals, any influence of HLA type on TCRB rearrangement was left unresolved. A moderate but significant shortening of TCRB CDR3 length was observed in type 1 diabetes patients in all four CD4+ subsets. The naive, central memory and regulatory TCRB repertoires appeared to resemble one another more closely among patients than among healthy donors. Because cDNA was sequenced instead of genomic DNA, highly expressing activated cells could be over-represented, though the groups showed no difference in activation or CD3 levels. Fewer insertions and more nucleotide deletions at VDJ recombination sites were observed in patients with type 1 diabetes, implying thymic rearrangement abnormalities. Shorter templates might be favored by PCR, yet because patient and control samples were amplified and corrected together, any such skew would affect both groups equally.

The cysteine opens and the phenylalanine closes a CDR3 of 15 amino acids. The CDR3 DNA has 45 bases and is translated from base 1. Between the V and J ends, shortened by 2 bases and 0 bases respectively, the junction contains 11 bases. CDR1 and CDR2, looked up from the germline V gene (reference sequence), are MNHNY and SVGAGI. All of the isolated RNA was reverse transcribed with the High Capacity cDNA Reverse Transcription Kit, so expressed TCRB transcripts were sequenced. Deep immunoSEQ sequencing was applied to naive, central memory and regulatory T cell samples, giving an average of around 3.8 million total reads per sample. Sorted cells were lysed in RLT buffer, and RNA was extracted using DNase-treated RNeasy Micro or Mini kits according to cell number. Each cell subset was processed on its own to prevent cross-contamination, while patient and healthy donor samples were processed together. Using the immunoSEQ multiplex PCR, TCRB sequences were amplified from cDNA into 87-bp fragments spanning the CDR3 region. The amplicons were sequenced using the Illumina HiSeq platform. Per the authors' processing: Synthetic template baselines were used to correct PCR bias computationally, reads within Hamming distance 2 were collapsed, and singletons that could not be merged were discarded. By aligning reads against IMGT, V, D and J genes, CDR3 length, and insertions or deletions at six rearrangement sites were assigned. Within each subset, clonotype counts were normalized to the number of sorted cells before true diversity and Gini coefficients were calculated with the tcR R package. The overlap coefficient, calculated on TCRB nucleotide sequences, was used to quantify repertoire sharing. TCRdb re-hosts the immuneACCESS table, in-frame sequences only. Its copies lack some clones; in the studies checked, an unresolved V gene accounts for under half of them, and the cause for the rest is not known. From that table come the V and J calls and clone size; the DNA was used to work out D and trimming. For this sample the table gives some 160,000 clones, of which 8.5% to 10% were detected only once. 0.7% of the sample rests with the top ten.

This clone came up a few times. The antigen it recognizes is unknown. Qualities for individual bases were not recorded, and no much larger clone is one base off. Each donor gave one peripheral blood draw, averaging approximately 120 mL, which was collected into heparinised tubes. A BD FACSAria II was used to sort naive, central memory, regulatory and stem cell-like memory CD4+ T cells with a panel that included CD45RO, CCR7, CD25, CD127, CD95 and CD27. Every sorted population had a purity above 95%. Right away, PBMCs were isolated by Lymphoprep density gradient centrifugation and were stained directly, with no culture step. So that batch effects would be minimized, each experiment stained and sorted samples in pairs, pairing one healthy donor with one patient.

This sequence originates from a woman aged 25 to 39 with type 1 diabetes. The V gene is TRBV6-6 and the J gene is TRBJ2-7; the D gene lacks a confident call. The specimen was central memory CD4+ T cells from blood. The DNA sequence is as follows: TGTGCCAGCAGTTACCAACGGCCTAGCTCCTACGAGCAGTACTTC. This yields the protein CASSYQRPSSYEQYF.